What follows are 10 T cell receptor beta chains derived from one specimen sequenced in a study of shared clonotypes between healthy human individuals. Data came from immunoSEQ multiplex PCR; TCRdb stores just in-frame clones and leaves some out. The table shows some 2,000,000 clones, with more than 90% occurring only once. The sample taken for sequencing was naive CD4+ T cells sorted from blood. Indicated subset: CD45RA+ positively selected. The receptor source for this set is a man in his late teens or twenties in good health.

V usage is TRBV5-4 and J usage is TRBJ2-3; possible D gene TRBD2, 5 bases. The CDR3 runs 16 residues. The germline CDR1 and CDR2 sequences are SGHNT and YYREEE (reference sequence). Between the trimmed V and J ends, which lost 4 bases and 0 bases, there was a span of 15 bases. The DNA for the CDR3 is TGTGCCAGCAGCACGGACTCCAGTTCTAGCACAGATACGCAGTATTTT. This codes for CASSTDSSSSTDTQYF.

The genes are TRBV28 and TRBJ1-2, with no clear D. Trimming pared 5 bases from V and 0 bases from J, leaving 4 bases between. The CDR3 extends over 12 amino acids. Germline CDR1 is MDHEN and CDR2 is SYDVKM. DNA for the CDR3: TGTGCCAGCAGTCCCCCTAACTATGGCTACACCTTC. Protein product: CASSPPNYGYTF.

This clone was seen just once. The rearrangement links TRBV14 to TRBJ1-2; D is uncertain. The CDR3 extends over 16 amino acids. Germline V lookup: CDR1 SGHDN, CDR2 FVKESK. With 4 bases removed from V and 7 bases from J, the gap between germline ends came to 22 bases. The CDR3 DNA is TGTGCCAGCAGCCCTAACCTTGCGTCACCCGCGGGTGGCTACACCTTC. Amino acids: CASSPNLASPAGGYTF.

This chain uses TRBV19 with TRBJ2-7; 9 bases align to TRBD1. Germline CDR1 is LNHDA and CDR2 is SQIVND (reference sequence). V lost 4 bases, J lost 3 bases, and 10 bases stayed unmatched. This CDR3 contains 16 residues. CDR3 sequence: CASSRFGQGPFYEQYF. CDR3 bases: TGTGCCAGTAGTAGATTTGGACAGGGGCCTTTCTACGAGCAGTACTTC.

CDR3 protein: CAWSVLRGPGKAFF. The CDR3 DNA is TGTGCCTGGAGTGTACTCAGGGGCCCGGGTAAAGCTTTCTTT. V gene TRBV30 combines with J gene TRBJ1-1; weak D call: TRBD1 (6 bases). CDR1 is GTSNPN, CDR2 SVGIG, per germline (reference sequence). CDR3 size: 14 residues. The ends were cut back, 0 bases at V and 9 bases at J, with 17 bases in the middle.

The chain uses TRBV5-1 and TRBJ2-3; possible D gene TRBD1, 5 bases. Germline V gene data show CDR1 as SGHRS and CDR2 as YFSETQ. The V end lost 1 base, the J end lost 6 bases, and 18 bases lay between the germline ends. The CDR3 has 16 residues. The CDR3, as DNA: TGCGCCAGCAGCTTGATAACAGGCGCTACCGCCGATACGCAGTATTTT. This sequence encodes CASSLITGATADTQYF.

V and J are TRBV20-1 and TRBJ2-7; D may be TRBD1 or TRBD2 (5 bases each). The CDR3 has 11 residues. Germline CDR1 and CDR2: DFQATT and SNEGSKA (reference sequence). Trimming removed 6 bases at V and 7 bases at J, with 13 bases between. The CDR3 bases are TGCAGTGCCCGGGGCCCCCCAGAGCAGTACTTC. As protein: CSARGPPEQYF.

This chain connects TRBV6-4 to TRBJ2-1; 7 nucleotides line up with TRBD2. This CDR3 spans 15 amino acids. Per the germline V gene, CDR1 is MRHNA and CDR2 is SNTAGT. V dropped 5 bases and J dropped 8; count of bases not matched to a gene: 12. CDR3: CASSKTGTMDHEQFF. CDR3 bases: TGTGCCAGCAGTAAAACCGGGACTATGGACCATGAGCAGTTCTTC.

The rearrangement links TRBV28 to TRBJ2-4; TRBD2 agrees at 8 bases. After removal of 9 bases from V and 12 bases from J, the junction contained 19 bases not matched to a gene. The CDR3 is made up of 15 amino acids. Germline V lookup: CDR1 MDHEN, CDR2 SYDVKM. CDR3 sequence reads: CASNLRGVETEGQYF. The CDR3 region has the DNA TGTGCCAGTAACCTGCGGGGGGTCGAGACGGAAGGTCAGTACTTC. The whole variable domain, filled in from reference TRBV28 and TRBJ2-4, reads DVKVTQSSRYLVKRTGEKVFLECVQDMDHENMFWYRQDPGLGLRLIYFSYDVKMKEKGDIPEGYSVSREKKERFSLILESASTNQTSMYLCASNLRGVETEGQYFGAGTRLSVL.

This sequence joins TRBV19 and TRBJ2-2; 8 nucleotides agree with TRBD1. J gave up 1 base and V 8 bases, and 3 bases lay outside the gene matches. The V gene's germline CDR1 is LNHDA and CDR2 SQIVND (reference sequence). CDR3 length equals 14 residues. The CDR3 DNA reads TGTGCCAGTTCCGGGACAGGGAACACCGGGGAGCTGTTTTTT. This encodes CASSGTGNTGELFF.